The rows below give T cell receptor beta chains drawn from one sample of a study of T-cell memory formation after mild COVID-19. TCRdb re-called the 5' RACE reads through MiXCR, storing one row per CDR3 protein. The table lists hundreds of thousands of distinct CDR3 sequences, roughly 25% of them singletons. Input material: PBMCs or a T cell subset sorted from them (not recorded which). The receptors were sampled from an adult woman who had mild COVID-19 (a few samples of this study predate the infection). Cell type and time point are not known. The CDR3 runs from the conserved cysteine through the conserved F or W. A D gene is named only where the DNA matches it firmly. Some rows mark clone size as missing; the rest say once, few, many or name a class of expanded clone.

>TRBJ2-3|-|14|-|TRBV12-3/TRBV12-4
TGTGCCAGCAGTTCAGGGTACCGAACAGATACGCAGTATTTT
CASSSGYRTDTQYF
>TRBJ2-5|few|15|TRBD2|TRBV7-2
TGTGCCAGCAGCAAACTAGCGGGAGGGCCGGGGGCCCAGTACTTC
CASSKLAGGPGAQYF
>TRBJ2-5|-|12|-|TRBV3-1
TGTGCCAGCAGCCAAGTTGCAGAGACCCAGTACTTC
CASSQVAETQYF
>TRBJ2-7|few|17|TRBD2|TRBV4-1
TGCGCCAGCAGCCAACCAGTAGCGGGAGCTAGCTCCTACGAGCAGTACTTC
CASSQPVAGASSYEQYF
>TRBJ1-1|few|12|-|TRBV29-1
TGCAGCGGAGGACAGTTGAACACTGAAGCTTTCTTT
CSGGQLNTEAFF
>TRBJ2-3|-|15|-|TRBV7-3
TGTGCCAGCAGCTCGACGGGCAATAGCACAGATACGCAGTATTTT
CASSSTGNSTDTQYF
>TRBJ2-7|many|17|-|TRBV12-3/TRBV12-4
TGTGCCAGCAGTTTAACGAAACTGACAGGTCCCACCTACGAGCAGTACTTC
CASSLTKLTGPTYEQYF
>TRBJ2-7|-|13|-|TRBV29-1
TGCAGCGTTGTAAGAGGAGCGGAGACGAAGCAGTACTTC
CSVVRGAETKQYF
>TRBJ2-3|many|15|-|TRBV5-1
TGCGCCAGCAGCCCGGGACAGCGGGGGTCAGATACGCAGTATTTT
CASSPGQRGSDTQYF
>TRBJ2-1|-|14|-|TRBV9
TGTGCCAGCAGCGTTGCCCCCGAAGACAATGAGCAGTTCTTC
CASSVAPEDNEQFF
>TRBJ2-4|few|15|-|TRBV4-3
TGCGCCAGCAGCCAAGATATAACAATCCGGAACATTCAGTACTTC
CASSQDITIRNIQYF
>TRBJ1-1|-|14|-|TRBV12-3/TRBV12-4
TGTGCCAGCAGTTCCCGAACAGGGCTCACTGAAGCTTTCTTT
CASSSRTGLTEAFF
>TRBJ1-4|-|18|-|TRBV5-1
-
CASSDNHTEWCRRKNCFF
>TRBJ2-1|few|15|-|TRBV7-9
TGTGCCAGCAGCCAGGACTATTCAAGGGGGTTTGAGCAGTTCTTC
CASSQDYSRGFEQFF
>TRBJ1-2|-|14|-|TRBV11-3
TGTGCCAGCAGCCCGGGGGCCGATGGCTATGGCTACACCTTC
CASSPGADGYGYTF
>TRBJ2-1|few|15|-|TRBV20-1
TGCAGTGCTAGACCGGGTCTCCGAGTTATCAATGAGCAGTTCTTC
CSARPGLRVINEQFF
>TRBJ1-2|-|19|TRBD1|TRBV20-1
TGCAGTGCTAGAGCGACTTCCCCGGGACAGGGACACTCTAACTATGGCTACACCTTC
CSARATSPGQGHSNYGYTF
>TRBJ2-1|-|16|TRBD2|TRBV25-1
TGTGCCAGCAGTGAGGTTAGCGGGAGATCGTACAATGAGCAGTTCTTC
CASSEVSGRSYNEQFF
>TRBJ1-4|-|13|TRBD1|TRBV29-1
TGCAGCGTCCTACAGGGGGCGGATGAAAAACTGTTTTTT
CSVLQGADEKLFF
>TRBJ2-2|-|15|TRBD1|TRBV10-3
TGTGCCATCAGCAGGACAGGGGGAAACACCGGGGAGCTGTTTTTT
CAISRTGGNTGELFF
>TRBJ2-3|few|10|-|TRBV29-1
TGCAGCGTTAGAAGACAAGCACAGTATTTT
CSVRRQAQYF
>TRBJ2-3|few|15|TRBD2|TRBV7-2
TGTGCCAGCAGCCCGGGGGGGCCCCTCACAGATACGCAGTATTTT
CASSPGGPLTDTQYF
>TRBJ2-5|few|11|-|TRBV30
TGTGCCTGGAGCGACCAAGAGACCCAGTACTTC
CAWSDQETQYF
>TRBJ2-4|many|17|-|TRBV28
TGTGCCAGCAGTTTGGGTTCGGTCGTACTAGCCAAAAACATTCAGTACTTC
CASSLGSVVLAKNIQYF
>TRBJ2-5|-|15|TRBD2|TRBV5-1
TGCGCCAGCAGCTTTCGCGGGGGTTCCCAAGAGACCCAGTACTTC
CASSFRGGSQETQYF
>TRBJ2-3|-|15|TRBD2|TRBV7-3
TGTGCCAGCAGCTTAAGGAGCGGGGACACAGATACGCAGTATTTT
CASSLRSGDTDTQYF
>TRBJ2-2|-|17|TRBD2|TRBV7-2
TGTGCCAGCAGCTTAACTCTCGGGAGGGACGGCACCGGGGAGCTGTTTTTT
CASSLTLGRDGTGELFF
>TRBJ1-1|-|15|-|TRBV12-3/TRBV12-4
TGTGCCAGCAGTTTAGGTCATGGGGGATGGACTGAAGCTTTCTTT
CASSLGHGGWTEAFF
>TRBJ1-1|-|15|TRBD1|TRBV6-5
TGTGCCAGCAGTCGGACAGGGTTGCGGAACACTGAAGCTTTCTTT
CASSRTGLRNTEAFF
>TRBJ2-7|few|15|-|TRBV6-2/TRBV6-3
TGTGCCAGCAGTTACACGCGGGGCGTAGCCTACGAGCAGTACTTC
CASSYTRGVAYEQYF
>TRBJ2-5|few|16|TRBD2|TRBV10-3
TGTGCCATCAGTGAGTCGTCGGCACTAGCGGGAAAGACCCAGTACTTC
CAISESSALAGKTQYF
>TRBJ2-1|-|15|-|TRBV9
TGTGCCAGCAGCGTAGCGGGGAGTGTGGTAAATGAGCAGTTCTTC
CASSVAGSVVNEQFF
>TRBJ2-7|-|13|-|TRBV29-1
TGCAGCGTTGAAGGGACAGTTGGCTACGAGCAGTACTTC
CSVEGTVGYEQYF
>TRBJ1-5|-|14|-|TRBV2
TGTGCCAGCAGTGGCCCTGGGACCGGACAGCCCCAGCATTTT
CASSGPGTGQPQHF
>TRBJ2-3|-|18|-|TRBV24-1
TGTGCCACCAGTGATTTTGAGGGGGGCAGGGGTGGCACAGATACGCAGTATTTT
CATSDFEGGRGGTDTQYF
>TRBJ2-2|few|16|-|TRBV27
TGTGCCAGCAGTTTAAAGCCGCGGCAGCACACCGGGGAGCTGTTTTTT
CASSLKPRQHTGELFF
>TRBJ1-1|-|18|TRBD1|TRBV20-1
TGCAGTGCTAGACCGCCGACTACGTACAGGGGAAGGAACACTGAAGCTTTCTTT
CSARPPTTYRGRNTEAFF
>TRBJ1-6|few|13|-|TRBV12-3/TRBV12-4
TGTGCCAGCAGTCTAGGGTCTAATTCACCCCTCCACTTT
CASSLGSNSPLHF
>TRBJ2-3|-|10|-|TRBV11-2
TGTGCCAGCCAGGAAGATACGCAGTATTTT
CASQEDTQYF
>TRBJ2-7|-|16|TRBD2|TRBV20-1
TGCAGTGCACCCAGTGGGACTAGCGGGGGCGCGAACGAGCAGTACTTC
CSAPSGTSGGANEQYF
>TRBJ1-1|few|17|TRBD1|TRBV5-1
TGCGCCAGCAGCTTGGTGGGACAGGTTCCCGGGAACACTGAAGCTTTCTTT
CASSLVGQVPGNTEAFF
>TRBJ1-6|-|15|TRBD1|TRBV5-1
TGCGCCAGCAGCTATCGGGACAGGGAGAATTCACCCCTCCACTTT
CASSYRDRENSPLHF
>TRBJ1-1|-|14|-|TRBV11-3
TGTGCCAGCAGCTTCTCAGGGGTGAACACTGAAGCTTTCTTT
CASSFSGVNTEAFF
>TRBJ2-7|many|12|-|TRBV12-3/TRBV12-4
TGTGCCAGCAGTTCGCCATACTACGAGCAGTACTTC
CASSSPYYEQYF
>TRBJ1-2|-|15|-|TRBV6-2/TRBV6-3
TGTGCCAGCAGTTACCAGGGGTTTACTAACTATGGCTACACCTTC
CASSYQGFTNYGYTF
>TRBJ2-5|-|14|TRBD1|TRBV30
TGTGCCTGGAGTCCCGGACAGGGCCAAGAGACCCAGTACTTC
CAWSPGQGQETQYF
>TRBJ2-7|-|15|TRBD2|TRBV15
TGTGCCACCAGCACCCAAGCGGGAAATTTTTACGAGCAGTACTTC
CATSTQAGNFYEQYF
>TRBJ2-3|-|14|-|TRBV7-9
TGTGCCAGCAGCCCGACCAGGGGAGTAGATACGCAGTATTTT
CASSPTRGVDTQYF
>TRBJ2-3|-|15|-|TRBV2
TGTGCCAGCAGCGAGACGGGGGCTAGCACAGATACGCAGTATTTT
CASSETGASTDTQYF
>TRBJ2-6|-|16|-|TRBV12-3/TRBV12-4
TGTGCCAGCAGTACCCGGGGCCCTTCTGGGGCCAACGTCCTGACTTTC
CASSTRGPSGANVLTF
>TRBJ2-1|-|15|TRBD2|TRBV7-6
TGTGCCAGCAGCTTAGAGCGGGGGGCCGGAAATGAGCAGTTCTTC
CASSLERGAGNEQFF
>TRBJ1-2|few|15|TRBD1|TRBV14
TGTGCCAGCAGCCGGGACAGCTTATTGAACTATGGCTACACCTTC
CASSRDSLLNYGYTF
>TRBJ2-7|-|13|-|TRBV20-1
TGCAGTGGCGGGAACGGGCTCTCCTACGAGCAGTACTTC
CSGGNGLSYEQYF
>TRBJ2-7|few|13|-|TRBV6-2/TRBV6-3
TGTGCCAGCAGTTGGGCGGGATCCTACGAGCAGTACTTC
CASSWAGSYEQYF
>TRBJ2-7|few|16|TRBD1|TRBV27
TGTGCCAGCAGTTTAACTTGGGACAGAGACTCCTACGAGCAGTACTTC
CASSLTWDRDSYEQYF
>TRBJ2-3|-|14|TRBD2|TRBV19
TGTGCCAGTAGTCTTGGGACTAGCCCAGATACGCAGTATTTT
CASSLGTSPDTQYF
>TRBJ1-5|-|14|-|TRBV18
TGTGCCAGCTCACCGGGCTATAGCAATCAGCCCCAGCATTTT
CASSPGYSNQPQHF
>TRBJ1-2|-|13|-|TRBV3-1
TGTGCCAGCAGAGACGGGGGCCTTGGGGGCTACACCTTC
CASRDGGLGGYTF
>TRBJ2-1|-|15|-|TRBV4-2
TGTGCCAGCAGCCAAGTGGAGAACGAGGTTAATGAGCAGTTCTTC
CASSQVENEVNEQFF
>TRBJ1-2|-|11|-|TRBV29-1
TGCAGCGAAGGACGGGCCTATGGCTACACCTTC
CSEGRAYGYTF